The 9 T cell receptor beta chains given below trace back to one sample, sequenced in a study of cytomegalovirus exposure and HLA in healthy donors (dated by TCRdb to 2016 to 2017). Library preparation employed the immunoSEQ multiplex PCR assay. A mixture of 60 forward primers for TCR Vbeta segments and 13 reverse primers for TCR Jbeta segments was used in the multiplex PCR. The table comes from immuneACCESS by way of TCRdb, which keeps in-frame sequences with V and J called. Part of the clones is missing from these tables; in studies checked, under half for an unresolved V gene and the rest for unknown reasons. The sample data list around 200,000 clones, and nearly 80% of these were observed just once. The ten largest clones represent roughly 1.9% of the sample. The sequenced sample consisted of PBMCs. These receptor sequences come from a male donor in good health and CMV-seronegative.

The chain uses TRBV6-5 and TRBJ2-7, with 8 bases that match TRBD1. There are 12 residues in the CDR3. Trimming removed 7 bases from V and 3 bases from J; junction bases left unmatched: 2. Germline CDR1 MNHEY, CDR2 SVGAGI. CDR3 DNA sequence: TGTGCCAGCAAGGACAGGGACTACGAGCAGTACTTC. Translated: CASKDRDYEQYF.

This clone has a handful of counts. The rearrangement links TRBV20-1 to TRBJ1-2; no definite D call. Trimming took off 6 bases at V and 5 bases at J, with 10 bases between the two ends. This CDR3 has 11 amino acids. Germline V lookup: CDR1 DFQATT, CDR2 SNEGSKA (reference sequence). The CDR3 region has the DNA TGCAGTGCCACCGACGGGTATGGCTACACCTTC. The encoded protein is CSATDGYGYTF.

This chain's CDR3 is CASSPETSGRAGEQFF. The CDR3 DNA follows: TGCGCCAGCAGCCCCGAGACTAGCGGGAGGGCCGGTGAGCAGTTCTTC. The genes are TRBV4-3 and TRBJ2-1; 14 positions match TRBD2. The ends lost 4 bases at V and 9 bases at J; junction bases unmatched: 8. From germline, CDR1 is LGHNA and CDR2 YSLEER. The CDR3 is 16 amino acids.

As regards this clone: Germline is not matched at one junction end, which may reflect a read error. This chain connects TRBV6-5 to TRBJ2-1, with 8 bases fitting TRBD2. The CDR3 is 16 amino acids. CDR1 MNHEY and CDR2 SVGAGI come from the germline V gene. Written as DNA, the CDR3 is TGTGCCAGCAGCTACTGGAGTAGCGGGGTCTACAATGAGCAGTTCTTC. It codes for CASSYWSSGVYNEQFF.

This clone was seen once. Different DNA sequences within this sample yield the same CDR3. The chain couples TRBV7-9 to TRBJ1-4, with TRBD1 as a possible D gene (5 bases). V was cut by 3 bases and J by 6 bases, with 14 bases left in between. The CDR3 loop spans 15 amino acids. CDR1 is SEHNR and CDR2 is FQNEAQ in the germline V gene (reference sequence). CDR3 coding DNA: TGTGCCAGCAGCTTTTCCGGGGGAGGAGATGAAAAACTGTTTTTT. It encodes CASSFSGGGDEKLFF. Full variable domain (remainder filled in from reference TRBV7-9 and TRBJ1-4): DTGVSQNPRHKITKRGQNVTFRCDPISEHNRLYWYRQTLGQGPEFLTYFQNEAQLEKSRLLSDRFSAERPKGSFSTLEIQRTEQGDSAMYLCASSFSGGGDEKLFFGSGTQLSVL.

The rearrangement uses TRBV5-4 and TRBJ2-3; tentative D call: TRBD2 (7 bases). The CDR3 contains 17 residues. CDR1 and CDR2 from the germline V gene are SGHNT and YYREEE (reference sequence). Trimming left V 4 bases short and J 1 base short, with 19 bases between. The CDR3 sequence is CASSGRGGRLGTDTQYF. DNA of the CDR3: TGTGCCAGCAGCGGGAGGGGGGGGCGCCTGGGCACAGATACGCAGTATTTT.

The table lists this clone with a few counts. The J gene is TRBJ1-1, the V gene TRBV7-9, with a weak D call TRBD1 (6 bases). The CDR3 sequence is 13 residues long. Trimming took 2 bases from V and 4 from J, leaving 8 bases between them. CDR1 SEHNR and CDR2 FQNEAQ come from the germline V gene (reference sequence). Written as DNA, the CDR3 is TGTGCCAGCAGCTTACAGGGGCCCACTGAAGCTTTCTTT. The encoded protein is CASSLQGPTEAFF. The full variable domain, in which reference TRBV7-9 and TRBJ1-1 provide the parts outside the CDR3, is DTGVSQNPRHKITKRGQNVTFRCDPISEHNRLYWYRQTLGQGPEFLTYFQNEAQLEKSRLLSDRFSAERPKGSFSTLEIQRTEQGDSAMYLCASSLQGPTEAFFGQGTRLTVV.

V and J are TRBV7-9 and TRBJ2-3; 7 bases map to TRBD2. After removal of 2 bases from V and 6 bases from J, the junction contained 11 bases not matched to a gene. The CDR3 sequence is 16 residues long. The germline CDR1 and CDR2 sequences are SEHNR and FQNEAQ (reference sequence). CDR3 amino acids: CASSLPSGTVMDTQYF. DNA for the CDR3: TGTGCCAGCAGCTTACCCAGCGGGACCGTCATGGATACGCAGTATTTT.

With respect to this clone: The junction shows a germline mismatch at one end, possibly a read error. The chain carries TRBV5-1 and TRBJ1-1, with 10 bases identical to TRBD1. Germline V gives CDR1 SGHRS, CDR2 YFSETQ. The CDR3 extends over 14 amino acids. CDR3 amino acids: CASSPGQGNTEALF. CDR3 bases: TGCGCCAGCAGCCCGGGACAGGGGAACACTGAAGCTCTCTTT.